This TCR beta chain appears in the sequencing data of a study of T cell changes during pregnancy in multiple sclerosis. Germline assignment: CDR1 SGDLS and CDR2 YYNGEE. The CDR3 loop spans 15 amino acids. With V trimmed by 0 bases and J by 7 bases, 5 bases remained unmatched. This clone was seen just once. Profiling relied on immunoSEQ multiplex PCR, and the TCRdb table lists in-frame clones only, not all of them. This table has 45,000 to 50,000 clones, roughly 92% appearing once. The chain uses TRBV9 and TRBJ1-3; TRBD1 aligns across 9 bases. Sequenced here: CD4+ T cells from peripheral blood mononuclear cells, sampled in the second trimester of pregnancy. The TCR comes from a female donor in good health, enrolled as a control in a pregnancy study. Here the CDR3 reads CASSVGGTGLNTIYF. In nucleotides, the CDR3 is TGTGCCAGCAGCGTAGGAGGGACAGGGTTGAACACCATATATTTT.